This TCR beta chain was recorded in a study of T cell changes during pregnancy in multiple sclerosis. Germline V gives CDR1 LNHDA, CDR2 SQIVND (reference sequence). The CDR3 loop spans 15 amino acids. The ends were cut back, 0 bases at V and 0 bases at J, with 9 bases in the middle. Using immunoSEQ multiplex PCR, the repertoire was profiled, and TCRdb retains in-frame clones only, with some absent. The repertoire has tens of thousands of clones, around 93% of them found once; the top ten carry 0.68%. This TCR came from a female donor with multiple sclerosis, enrolled in a pregnancy study. The V and J genes are TRBV19 and TRBJ2-7; D is uncertain. Sequenced here: CD4+ T cells from peripheral blood mononuclear cells, sampled in the third trimester of pregnancy. The CDR3 reads CASSIDSQVSYEQYF. Written as DNA, the CDR3 is TGTGCCAGTAGTATAGATTCGCAGGTCTCCTACGAGCAGTACTTC.